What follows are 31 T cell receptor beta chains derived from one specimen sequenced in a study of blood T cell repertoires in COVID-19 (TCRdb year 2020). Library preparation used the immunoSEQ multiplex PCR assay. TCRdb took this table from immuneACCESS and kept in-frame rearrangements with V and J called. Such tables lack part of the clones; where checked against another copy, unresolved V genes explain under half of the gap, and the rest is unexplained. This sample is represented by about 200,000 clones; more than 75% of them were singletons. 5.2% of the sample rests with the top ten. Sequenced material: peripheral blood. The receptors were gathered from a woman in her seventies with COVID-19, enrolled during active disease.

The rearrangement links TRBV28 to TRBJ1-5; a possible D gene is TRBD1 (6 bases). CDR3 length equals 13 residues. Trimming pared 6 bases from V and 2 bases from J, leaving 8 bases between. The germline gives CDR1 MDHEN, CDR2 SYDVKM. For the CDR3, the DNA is TGTGCCAGCAGGCGGACAGGCAATCAGCCCCAGCATTTT. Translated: CASRRTGNQPQHF.

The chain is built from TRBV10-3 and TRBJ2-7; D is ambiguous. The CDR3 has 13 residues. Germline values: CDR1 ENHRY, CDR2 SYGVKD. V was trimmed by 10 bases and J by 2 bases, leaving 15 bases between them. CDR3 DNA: TGTGCCAGCGAATCGAGTCTAACCTACGAGCAGTACTTC. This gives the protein CASESSLTYEQYF.

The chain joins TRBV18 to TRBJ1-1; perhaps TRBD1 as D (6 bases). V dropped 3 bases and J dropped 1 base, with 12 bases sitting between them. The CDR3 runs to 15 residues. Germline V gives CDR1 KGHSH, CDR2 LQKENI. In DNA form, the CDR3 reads TGTGCCAGCTCACCGTTACAGGGCTGGAACACTGAAGCTTTCTTT. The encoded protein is CASSPLQGWNTEAFF. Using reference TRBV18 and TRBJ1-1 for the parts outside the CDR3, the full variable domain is NAGVMQNPRHLVRRRGQEARLRCSPMKGHSHVYWYRQLPEEGLKFMVYLQKENIIDESGMPKERFSAEFPKEGPSILRIQQVVRGDSAAYFCASSPLQGWNTEAFFGQGTRLTVV.

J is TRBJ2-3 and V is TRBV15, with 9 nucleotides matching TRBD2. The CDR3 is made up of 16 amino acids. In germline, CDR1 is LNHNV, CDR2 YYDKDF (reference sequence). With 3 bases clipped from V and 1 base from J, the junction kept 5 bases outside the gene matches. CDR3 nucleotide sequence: TGTGCCACCAGCAGGGGTAGCGGGAGAGGCACAGATACGCAGTATTTT. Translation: CATSRGSGRGTDTQYF. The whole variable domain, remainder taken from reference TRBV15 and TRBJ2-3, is DAMVIQNPRYQVTQFGKPVTLSCSQTLNHNVMYWYQQKSSQAPKLLFHYYDKDFNNEADTPDNFQSRRPNTSFCFLDIRSPGLGDTAMYLCATSRGSGRGTDTQYFGPGTRLTVL.

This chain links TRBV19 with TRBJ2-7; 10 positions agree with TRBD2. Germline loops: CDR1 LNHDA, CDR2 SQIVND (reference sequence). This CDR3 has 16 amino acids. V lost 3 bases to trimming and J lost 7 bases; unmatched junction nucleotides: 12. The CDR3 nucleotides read TGTGCCAGTAGTATCCGGAGCGGGAGGGCCGGGGAGGAGCAGTACTTC. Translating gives CASSIRSGRAGEEQYF.

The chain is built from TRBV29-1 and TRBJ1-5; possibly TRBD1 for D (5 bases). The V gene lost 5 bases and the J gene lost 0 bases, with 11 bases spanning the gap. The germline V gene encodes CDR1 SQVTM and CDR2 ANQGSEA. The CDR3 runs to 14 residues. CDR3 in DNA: TGCAGCGTTAAGCTAACAGGTAGCAATCAGCCCCAGCATTTT. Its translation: CSVKLTGSNQPQHF. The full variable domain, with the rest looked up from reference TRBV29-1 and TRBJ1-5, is SAVISQKPSRDICQRGTSLTIQCQVDSQVTMMFWYRQQPGQSLTLIATANQGSEATYESGFVIDKFPISRPNLTFSTLTVSNMSPEDSSIYLCSVKLTGSNQPQHFGDGTRLSIL.

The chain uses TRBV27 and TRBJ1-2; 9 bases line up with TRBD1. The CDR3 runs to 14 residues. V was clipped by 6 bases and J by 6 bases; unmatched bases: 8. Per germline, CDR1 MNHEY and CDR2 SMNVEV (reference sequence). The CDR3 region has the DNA TGTGCCAGCAGAAGGACAGGGGAGGCAGATGGCTACACCTTC. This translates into CASRRTGEADGYTF.

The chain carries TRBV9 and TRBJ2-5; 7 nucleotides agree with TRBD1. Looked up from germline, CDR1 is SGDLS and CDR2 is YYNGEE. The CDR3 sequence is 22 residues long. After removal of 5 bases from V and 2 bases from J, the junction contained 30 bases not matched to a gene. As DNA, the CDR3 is TGTGCCAGCAGTATCTCCCCTGGTCACAGGGGCCTACCTGACGTGGGGCAAGAGACCCAGTACTTC. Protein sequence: CASSISPGHRGLPDVGQETQYF.

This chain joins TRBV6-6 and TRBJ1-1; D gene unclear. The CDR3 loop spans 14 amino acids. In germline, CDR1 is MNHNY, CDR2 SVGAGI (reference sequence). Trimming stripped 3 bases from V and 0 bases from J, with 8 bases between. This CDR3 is CASSYSVMNTEAFF. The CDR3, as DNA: TGTGCCAGCAGTTATTCAGTAATGAACACTGAAGCTTTCTTT.

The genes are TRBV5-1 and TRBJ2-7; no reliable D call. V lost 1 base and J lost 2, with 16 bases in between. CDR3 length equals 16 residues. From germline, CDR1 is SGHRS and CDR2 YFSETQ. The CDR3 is CASSLLTALEPYEQYF. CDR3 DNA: TGCGCCAGCAGCTTGTTGACTGCCTTAGAACCCTACGAGCAGTACTTC.

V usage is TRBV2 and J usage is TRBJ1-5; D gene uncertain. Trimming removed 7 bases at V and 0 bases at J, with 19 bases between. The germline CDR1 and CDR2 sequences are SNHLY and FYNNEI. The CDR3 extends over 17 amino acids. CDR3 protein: CASTGSPSWLSNQPQHF. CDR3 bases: TGTGCCAGCACGGGTAGCCCTAGTTGGCTTAGCAATCAGCCCCAGCATTTT.

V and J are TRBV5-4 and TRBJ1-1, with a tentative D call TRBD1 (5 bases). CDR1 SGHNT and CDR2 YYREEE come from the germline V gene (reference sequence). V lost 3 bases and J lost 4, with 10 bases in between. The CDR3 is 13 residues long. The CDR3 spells CASSSPGGTEAFF. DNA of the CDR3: TGTGCCAGCAGCTCCCCCGGGGGCACTGAAGCTTTCTTT. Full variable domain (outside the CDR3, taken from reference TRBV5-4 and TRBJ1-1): ETGVTQSPTHLIKTRGQQVTLRCSSQSGHNTVSWYQQALGQGPQFIFQYYREEENGRGNFPPRFSGLQFPNYSSELNVNALELDDSALYLCASSSPGGTEAFFGQGTRLTVV.

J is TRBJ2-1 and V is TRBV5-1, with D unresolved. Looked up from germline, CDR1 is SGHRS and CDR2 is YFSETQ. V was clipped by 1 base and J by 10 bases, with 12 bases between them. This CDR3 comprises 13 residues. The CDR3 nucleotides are TGCGCCAGCAGCTTGAAAGTGGCGGCCGAGCAGTTCTTC. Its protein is CASSLKVAAEQFF. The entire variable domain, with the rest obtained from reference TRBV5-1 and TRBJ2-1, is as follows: KAGVTQTPRYLIKTRGQQVTLSCSPISGHRSVSWYQQTPGQGLQFLFEYFSETQRNKGNFPGRFSGRQFSNSRSEMNVSTLELGDSALYLCASSLKVAAEQFFGPGTRLTVL.

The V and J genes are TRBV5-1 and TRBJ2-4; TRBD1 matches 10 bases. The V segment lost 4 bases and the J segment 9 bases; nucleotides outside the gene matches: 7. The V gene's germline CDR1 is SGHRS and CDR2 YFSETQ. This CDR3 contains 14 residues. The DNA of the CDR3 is TGCGCCAGCAGCCCTGGACAGGGGGGAGGCATTCAGTACTTC. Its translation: CASSPGQGGGIQYF. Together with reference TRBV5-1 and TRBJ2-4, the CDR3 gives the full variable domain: KAGVTQTPRYLIKTRGQQVTLSCSPISGHRSVSWYQQTPGQGLQFLFEYFSETQRNKGNFPGRFSGRQFSNSRSEMNVSTLELGDSALYLCASSPGQGGGIQYFGAGTRLSVL.

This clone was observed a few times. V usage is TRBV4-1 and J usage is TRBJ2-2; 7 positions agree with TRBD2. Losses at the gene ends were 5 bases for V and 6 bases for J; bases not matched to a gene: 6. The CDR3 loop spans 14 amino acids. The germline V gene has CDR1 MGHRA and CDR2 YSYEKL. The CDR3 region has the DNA TGCGCCAGCAGCTCAAGGGAGGGATCCGGGGAGCTGTTTTTT. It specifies CASSSREGSGELFF.

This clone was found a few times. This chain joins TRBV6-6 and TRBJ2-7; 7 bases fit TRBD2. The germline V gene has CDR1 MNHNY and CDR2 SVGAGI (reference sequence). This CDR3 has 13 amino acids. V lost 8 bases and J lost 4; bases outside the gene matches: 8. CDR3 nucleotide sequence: TGTGCCAGCCAGGGAGGGCTATCGTACGAGCAGTACTTC. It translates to CASQGGLSYEQYF.

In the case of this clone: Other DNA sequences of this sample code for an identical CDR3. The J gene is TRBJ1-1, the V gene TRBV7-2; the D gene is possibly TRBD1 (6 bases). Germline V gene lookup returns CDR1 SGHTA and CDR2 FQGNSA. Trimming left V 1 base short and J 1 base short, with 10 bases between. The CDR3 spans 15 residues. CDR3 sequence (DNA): TGTGCCAGCAGCTTAGGGCGGGGGCCGAACACTGAAGCTTTCTTT. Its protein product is CASSLGRGPNTEAFF.

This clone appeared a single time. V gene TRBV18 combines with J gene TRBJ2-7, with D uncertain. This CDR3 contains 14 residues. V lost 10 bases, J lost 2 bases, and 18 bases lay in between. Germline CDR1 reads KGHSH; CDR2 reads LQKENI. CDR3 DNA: TGTGCCACCTACGACGGCGGTCCAACCTACGAGCAGTACTTC. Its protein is CATYDGGPTYEQYF.

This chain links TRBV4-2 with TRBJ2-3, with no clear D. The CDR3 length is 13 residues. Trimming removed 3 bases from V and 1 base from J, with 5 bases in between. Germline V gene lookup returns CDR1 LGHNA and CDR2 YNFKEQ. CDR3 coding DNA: TGTGCCAGCAGCCATTCGGGCACAGATACGCAGTATTTT. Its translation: CASSHSGTDTQYF.

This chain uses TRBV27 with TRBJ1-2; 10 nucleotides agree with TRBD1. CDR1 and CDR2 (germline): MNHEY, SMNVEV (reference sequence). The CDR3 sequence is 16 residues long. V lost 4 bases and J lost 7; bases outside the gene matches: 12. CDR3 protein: CASSSKPAGDRGGYTF. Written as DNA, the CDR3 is TGTGCCAGCAGTTCAAAACCCGCCGGGGACAGGGGTGGCTACACCTTC.

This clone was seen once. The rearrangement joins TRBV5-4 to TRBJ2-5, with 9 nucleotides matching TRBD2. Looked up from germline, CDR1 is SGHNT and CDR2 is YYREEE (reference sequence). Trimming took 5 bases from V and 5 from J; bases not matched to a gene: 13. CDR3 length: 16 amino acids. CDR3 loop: CASRRGSGRFRETQYF. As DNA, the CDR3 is TGTGCCAGCAGGCGTGGTAGCGGGAGATTTCGGGAGACCCAGTACTTC. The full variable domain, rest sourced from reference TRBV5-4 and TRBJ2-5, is ETGVTQSPTHLIKTRGQQVTLRCSSQSGHNTVSWYQQALGQGPQFIFQYYREEENGRGNFPPRFSGLQFPNYSSELNVNALELDDSALYLCASRRGSGRFRETQYFGPGTRLLVL.

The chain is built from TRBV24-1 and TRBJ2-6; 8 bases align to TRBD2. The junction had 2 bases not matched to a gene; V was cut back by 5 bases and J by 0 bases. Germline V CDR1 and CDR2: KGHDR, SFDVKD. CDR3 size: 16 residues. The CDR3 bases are TGTGCCACCAGTGTCGGGAGGGCCTCTGGGGCCAACGTCCTGACTTTC. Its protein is CATSVGRASGANVLTF.

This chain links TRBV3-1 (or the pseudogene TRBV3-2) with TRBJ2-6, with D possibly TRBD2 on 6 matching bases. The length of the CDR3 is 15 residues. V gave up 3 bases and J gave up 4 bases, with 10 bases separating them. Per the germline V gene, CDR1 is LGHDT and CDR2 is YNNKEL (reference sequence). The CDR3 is CASSHRGSGANVLTF. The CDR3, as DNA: TGTGCCAGCAGCCATCGGGGGTCCGGGGCCAACGTCCTGACTTTC.

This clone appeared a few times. In nucleotides, the CDR3 is TGTGCCAGCAGCTTACTAAGGGGGATATACATGGGTGAGCAGTTCTTC. Encoded protein: CASSLLRGIYMGEQFF. The chain is built from TRBV11-1 and TRBJ2-1; D is possibly TRBD1 (6 bases). The ends were cut back, 2 bases at V and 9 bases at J, with 20 bases in the middle. Germline values: CDR1 SGHAT, CDR2 FQDESV (reference sequence). The CDR3 has 16 amino acids.

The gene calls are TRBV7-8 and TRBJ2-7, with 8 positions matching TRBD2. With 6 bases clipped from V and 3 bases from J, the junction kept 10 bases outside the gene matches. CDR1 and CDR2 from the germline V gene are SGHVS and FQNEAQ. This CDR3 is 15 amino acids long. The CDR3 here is CASRTRLAGIYEQYF. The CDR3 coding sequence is TGTGCCAGCAGGACTAGATTAGCGGGAATCTACGAGCAGTACTTC.

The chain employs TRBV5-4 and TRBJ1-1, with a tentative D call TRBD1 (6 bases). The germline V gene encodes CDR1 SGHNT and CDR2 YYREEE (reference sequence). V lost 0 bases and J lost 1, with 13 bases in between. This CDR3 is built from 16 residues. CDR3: CASSLGGGSRNTEAFF. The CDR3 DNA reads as TGTGCCAGCAGCTTGGGGGGGGGCTCACGGAACACTGAAGCTTTCTTT.

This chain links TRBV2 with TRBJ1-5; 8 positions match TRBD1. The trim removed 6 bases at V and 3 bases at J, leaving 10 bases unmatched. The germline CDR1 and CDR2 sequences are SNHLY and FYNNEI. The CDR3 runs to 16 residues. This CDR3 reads CASRVGQGGNNQPQHF. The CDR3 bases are TGTGCCAGCAGGGTCGGACAGGGAGGGAACAATCAGCCCCAGCATTTT.

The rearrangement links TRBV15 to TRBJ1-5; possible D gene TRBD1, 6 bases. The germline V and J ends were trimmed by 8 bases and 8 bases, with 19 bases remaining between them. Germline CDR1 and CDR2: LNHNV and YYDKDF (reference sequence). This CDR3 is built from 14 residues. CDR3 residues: CATGIGGAREPQHF. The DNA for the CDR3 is TGTGCCACCGGAATCGGGGGGGCGCGTGAGCCCCAGCATTTT.

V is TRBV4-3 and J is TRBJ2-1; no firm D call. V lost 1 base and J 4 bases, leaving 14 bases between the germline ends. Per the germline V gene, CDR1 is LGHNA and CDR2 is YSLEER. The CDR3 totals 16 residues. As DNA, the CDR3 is TGCGCCAGCAGCCAAGCTGGTGGTAACAGTTACAATGAGCAGTTCTTC. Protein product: CASSQAGGNSYNEQFF.

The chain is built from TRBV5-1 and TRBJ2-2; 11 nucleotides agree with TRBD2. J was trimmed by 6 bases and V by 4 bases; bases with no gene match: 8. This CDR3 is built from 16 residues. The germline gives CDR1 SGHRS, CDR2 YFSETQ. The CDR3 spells CASSPLAGGHAGELFF. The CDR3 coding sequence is TGCGCCAGCAGCCCTTTAGCGGGAGGGCACGCCGGGGAGCTGTTTTTT.

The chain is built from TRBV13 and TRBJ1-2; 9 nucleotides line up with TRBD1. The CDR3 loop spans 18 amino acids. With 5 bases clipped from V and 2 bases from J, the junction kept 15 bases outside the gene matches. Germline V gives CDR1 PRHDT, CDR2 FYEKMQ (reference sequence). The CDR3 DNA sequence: TGTGCCAGCAGCCCGAGAATCGCCGGGACAGGGAACAACTATGGCTACACCTTC. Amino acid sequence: CASSPRIAGTGNNYGYTF.